The rows below give T cell receptor beta chains drawn from one sample of a study of shared clonotypes between healthy human individuals. The table came from immunoSEQ multiplex PCR; TCRdb's copy has only in-frame clones and leaves some out. This table has over a million clones, 97% to 99% appearing once. Sequenced input: naive CD4+ T cells sorted from blood. These receptors originate from a man aged 25-45 years in good health. Both conserved end residues are part of each CDR3. Each record gives: D gene, clone size, V gene, J gene, CDR3 DNA, CDR3 protein. The D gene is left open where the match is weak. Where a row states a size, it is once, few, many or the class of an expanded clone; other rows omit it.

d_call: NA; clone_size: NA; v_call: TRBV18; j_call: TRBJ2-3; cdr3_nt: TGTGCCAGCTCACCGGCGGCAGGGGGCACAGATACGCAGTATTTT; cdr3_aa: CASSPAAGGTDTQYF
d_call: NA; clone_size: NA; v_call: TRBV9; j_call: TRBJ1-2; cdr3_nt: TGTGCCAGCAGCCCCCATGAGGGCGCTAACTATGGCTACACCTTC; cdr3_aa: CASSPHEGANYGYTF
d_call: TRBD2; clone_size: once; v_call: TRBV9; j_call: TRBJ2-1; cdr3_nt: TGTGCCAGCAGCGGCGAGGGGACTAGCGGGGTAGAGGTGTACAATGAGCAGTTCTTC; cdr3_aa: CASSGEGTSGVEVYNEQFF
d_call: TRBD1; clone_size: NA; v_call: TRBV6-1; j_call: TRBJ2-1; cdr3_nt: TGTGCCAGCAGTGAAGCGCAGGGGGTAAATGAGCAGTTCTTC; cdr3_aa: CASSEAQGVNEQFF
d_call: NA; clone_size: NA; v_call: TRBV28; j_call: TRBJ1-1; cdr3_nt: TGTGCCAGCAGTAAATACAGGGTGTCCGCTGAAGCTTTCTTT; cdr3_aa: CASSKYRVSAEAFF
d_call: NA; clone_size: NA; v_call: TRBV29-1; j_call: TRBJ2-5; cdr3_nt: TGCAGCGGGTCCCCGGGCCGGGAGGAGACCCAGTACTTC; cdr3_aa: CSGSPGREETQYF
d_call: TRBD1; clone_size: NA; v_call: TRBV6-5; j_call: TRBJ1-2; cdr3_nt: TGTGCCAGCAGTCGGACAGGCCAAAACTATGGCTACACCTTC; cdr3_aa: CASSRTGQNYGYTF
d_call: TRBD1; clone_size: NA; v_call: TRBV6-6; j_call: TRBJ1-2; cdr3_nt: TGTGCCAGCCTTTTACAGGGGTATGGCTACACCTTC; cdr3_aa: CASLLQGYGYTF
d_call: TRBD2; clone_size: NA; v_call: TRBV7-3; j_call: TRBJ2-3; cdr3_nt: TGTGCCAGCAGCTTAACTAGCGGGAGTTGGAATACGCAGTATTTT; cdr3_aa: CASSLTSGSWNTQYF
d_call: NA; clone_size: NA; v_call: TRBV9; j_call: TRBJ1-3; cdr3_nt: TGTGCCAGCAGCGTAGGGCCGCCGGCCGCTGGAAACACCATATATTTT; cdr3_aa: CASSVGPPAAGNTIYF
d_call: NA; clone_size: once; v_call: TRBV9; j_call: TRBJ2-1; cdr3_nt: TGTGCCAGCAGCGTAGCTCCTGGTTACAATGAGCAGTTCTTC; cdr3_aa: CASSVAPGYNEQFF
d_call: TRBD2; clone_size: NA; v_call: TRBV25-1; j_call: TRBJ2-1; cdr3_nt: TGTGCCAGCAGTGCGGCGGGAGGGCGCAATGAGCAGTTCTTC; cdr3_aa: CASSAAGGRNEQFF
d_call: TRBD1; clone_size: NA; v_call: TRBV27; j_call: TRBJ2-7; cdr3_nt: TGTGCCAGCAGTCCCCGGGACAGGATACGCGAGCAGTACTTC; cdr3_aa: CASSPRDRIREQYF
d_call: NA; clone_size: NA; v_call: TRBV5-1; j_call: TRBJ2-5; cdr3_nt: TGCGCCAGCAGACGGAGAGAGGAACAAGAGACCCAGTACTTC; cdr3_aa: CASRRREEQETQYF
d_call: TRBD1; clone_size: NA; v_call: TRBV28; j_call: TRBJ2-7; cdr3_nt: TGTGCCAGCAGTCTTCCGGGACAGGGTGGCCACGAGCAGTACTTC; cdr3_aa: CASSLPGQGGHEQYF
d_call: TRBD1; clone_size: NA; v_call: TRBV6-6; j_call: TRBJ2-7; cdr3_nt: TGTGCCAGCAGTCAAGACAGGGGCGAGCAGTACTTC; cdr3_aa: CASSQDRGEQYF
d_call: TRBD1; clone_size: NA; v_call: TRBV11-2; j_call: TRBJ1-5; cdr3_nt: TGTGCCAGCAGCTTAACAGGGGACCAGCCCCAGCATTTT; cdr3_aa: CASSLTGDQPQHF
d_call: NA; clone_size: NA; v_call: TRBV20-1; j_call: TRBJ2-3; cdr3_nt: TGCAGTCTCTCCGGGGCTGCGCAGTATTTT; cdr3_aa: CSLSGAAQYF
d_call: NA; clone_size: NA; v_call: TRBV18; j_call: TRBJ2-2; cdr3_nt: TGTGCCAGCTCACCTCTGAACACCGGGGAGCTGTTTTTT; cdr3_aa: CASSPLNTGELFF
d_call: NA; clone_size: NA; v_call: TRBV7-9; j_call: TRBJ1-1; cdr3_nt: TGTGCCAGCAGCCGTAACAGGGATACTGAAGCTTTCTTT; cdr3_aa: CASSRNRDTEAFF
d_call: NA; clone_size: NA; v_call: TRBV11-2; j_call: TRBJ2-1; cdr3_nt: TGTGCCAGCAGCTCCGGGGCCTTGTCGACTCAGTTCTTC; cdr3_aa: CASSSGALSTQFF
d_call: TRBD1; clone_size: NA; v_call: TRBV7-2; j_call: TRBJ1-3; cdr3_nt: TGTGCCAGCAGCTGGACAGGGAGGACAGGAAACACCATATATTTT; cdr3_aa: CASSWTGRTGNTIYF
d_call: NA; clone_size: NA; v_call: TRBV28; j_call: TRBJ1-5; cdr3_nt: TGTGCCAGCAGCCGGGGATCGCCCCAGCATTTT; cdr3_aa: CASSRGSPQHF
d_call: NA; clone_size: NA; v_call: TRBV25-1; j_call: TRBJ1-1; cdr3_nt: TGTGCTGCGGGGACACACGATGAAGCTTTCTTT; cdr3_aa: CAAGTHDEAFF
d_call: TRBD1; clone_size: NA; v_call: TRBV5-6; j_call: TRBJ2-5; cdr3_nt: TGTGCCAGCAGCTTCGATGGGACAGGGCTAGAGACCCAGTACTTC; cdr3_aa: CASSFDGTGLETQYF
d_call: NA; clone_size: NA; v_call: TRBV7-3; j_call: TRBJ1-1; cdr3_nt: TGTGCCAGCAGCACCATGGGACTCACTGAAGCTTTCTTT; cdr3_aa: CASSTMGLTEAFF
d_call: NA; clone_size: NA; v_call: TRBV18; j_call: TRBJ1-5; cdr3_nt: TGTGCCAGCTCACCACAAAGGGATCAGCCCCAGCATTTT; cdr3_aa: CASSPQRDQPQHF
d_call: NA; clone_size: NA; v_call: TRBV5-4; j_call: TRBJ2-5; cdr3_nt: TGTGCCAGCAGCTTCCCGGGTCAGCCCCAAGAGACCCAGTACTTC; cdr3_aa: CASSFPGQPQETQYF
d_call: NA; clone_size: NA; v_call: TRBV5-4; j_call: TRBJ2-5; cdr3_nt: TGTGCCAGCAGCTTGGAGGCGAGCGGAAAGACCCAGTACTTC; cdr3_aa: CASSLEASGKTQYF
d_call: NA; clone_size: NA; v_call: TRBV27; j_call: TRBJ1-1; cdr3_nt: TGTGCCAGCAGTTCCGGGGGGAGGAACACTGAAGCTTTCTTT; cdr3_aa: CASSSGGRNTEAFF
d_call: NA; clone_size: NA; v_call: TRBV4-2; j_call: TRBJ2-7; cdr3_nt: TGTGCCAGCAGCCAAGATCGTACGGCGTACGAGCAGTACTTC; cdr3_aa: CASSQDRTAYEQYF
d_call: NA; clone_size: NA; v_call: TRBV6-5; j_call: TRBJ1-5; cdr3_nt: TGTGCCAGCAGGGGGGCAGGGGACCAGCCCCAGCATTTT; cdr3_aa: CASRGAGDQPQHF
d_call: TRBD2; clone_size: NA; v_call: TRBV7-6; j_call: TRBJ2-2; cdr3_nt: TGTGCCAGCAGCGTTAGCTCCGGGACCGGGGGGACCGGGGAGCTGTTTTTT; cdr3_aa: CASSVSSGTGGTGELFF
d_call: TRBD1; clone_size: NA; v_call: TRBV7-8; j_call: TRBJ2-7; cdr3_nt: TGTGCCAGCAGCCGTACAGGGGGTTGGTCCTACGAGCAGTACTTC; cdr3_aa: CASSRTGGWSYEQYF
d_call: TRBD2; clone_size: NA; v_call: TRBV5-1; j_call: TRBJ2-2; cdr3_nt: TGCGCCAGCAACGGCGGTCCACTAGCGGGGGAAACCGGGGAGCTGTTTTTT; cdr3_aa: CASNGGPLAGETGELFF
d_call: TRBD2; clone_size: NA; v_call: TRBV5-1; j_call: TRBJ2-1; cdr3_nt: TGCGCCAGCAGCAAGGGGACTAGCGGGCCCCCCAATGTGGAGCAGTTCTTC; cdr3_aa: CASSKGTSGPPNVEQFF
d_call: TRBD2; clone_size: NA; v_call: TRBV10-3; j_call: TRBJ2-2; cdr3_nt: TGTGCCATCAGCGGGACTAGCGGGGCGAACACCGGGGAGCTGTTTTTT; cdr3_aa: CAISGTSGANTGELFF
d_call: NA; clone_size: once; v_call: TRBV4-1; j_call: TRBJ2-7; cdr3_nt: TGCGCCAGCAGCCCCGGGATCGTTCCTCCCCACGAGCAGTACTTC; cdr3_aa: CASSPGIVPPHEQYF
d_call: NA; clone_size: NA; v_call: TRBV19; j_call: TRBJ2-2; cdr3_nt: TGTGCCAGTAGTATCTACAGCCCGAACACCGGGGAGCTGTTTTTT; cdr3_aa: CASSIYSPNTGELFF
d_call: NA; clone_size: NA; v_call: TRBV19; j_call: TRBJ2-7; cdr3_nt: TGTGCCAGTAGTAAACACAAAGAGACCTACGAGCAGTACTTC; cdr3_aa: CASSKHKETYEQYF
d_call: TRBD1; clone_size: once; v_call: TRBV28; j_call: TRBJ1-5; cdr3_nt: TGTGCCAGCAGGGCACAGGGGCCAAGGTCTCAGCCCCAGCATTTT; cdr3_aa: CASRAQGPRSQPQHF
d_call: NA; clone_size: NA; v_call: TRBV29-1; j_call: TRBJ2-1; cdr3_nt: TGCAGCGTTGTACTGACCGACGACAATGAGCAGTTCTTC; cdr3_aa: CSVVLTDDNEQFF
d_call: TRBD1; clone_size: once; v_call: TRBV5-3; j_call: TRBJ1-5; cdr3_nt: TGTGCCAGAAGCCAGGACAGGGGCAGAGCACAGCCCCAGCATTTT; cdr3_aa: CARSQDRGRAQPQHF
d_call: NA; clone_size: NA; v_call: TRBV4-2; j_call: TRBJ2-5; cdr3_nt: TGTGCCAGGACACTAAGGGGTAGGGTCCAGTACTTC; cdr3_aa: CARTLRGRVQYF
d_call: TRBD1; clone_size: NA; v_call: TRBV28; j_call: TRBJ2-7; cdr3_nt: TGTGCCAGCAGTTTAGCCGGGACAGGGTCCTACGAGCAGTACTTC; cdr3_aa: CASSLAGTGSYEQYF